This T cell receptor beta chain was captured in a study of blood T cell repertoires in COVID-19. The overall study: Sample material is recorded as cDNA or gDNA derived from T cells, B-cell-depleted T cells, or PBMCs.

Original analysis: The assay estimated nucleated cells by amplifying reference gene primers. Assay used: immunoSEQ multiplex PCR; TCRdb lists only in-frame clones, some missing. The DNA was the basis for D and trimming; V, J and clone size are from that table. Altogether some 330,000 clones are present, around four fifths being singletons, with the ten largest covering approximately 5%. Germline V lookup: CDR1 KGHSH, CDR2 LQKENI. Trimming removed 4 bases from V and 8 bases from J; junction bases left unmatched: 11. The CDR3 sequence is 17 residues long. This chain joins TRBV18 and TRBJ2-1; 13 positions match TRBD2. Sequenced material: PBMCs or T cells enriched from blood (not recorded which). The TCR was taken from a woman between 50 and 59 years old who had recovered from COVID-19. CDR3 in DNA: TGTGCCAGCTCACGGACGACTAGCGGGAGGTCAGGGGATGAGCAGTTCTTC. It yields the protein CASSRTTSGRSGDEQFF.